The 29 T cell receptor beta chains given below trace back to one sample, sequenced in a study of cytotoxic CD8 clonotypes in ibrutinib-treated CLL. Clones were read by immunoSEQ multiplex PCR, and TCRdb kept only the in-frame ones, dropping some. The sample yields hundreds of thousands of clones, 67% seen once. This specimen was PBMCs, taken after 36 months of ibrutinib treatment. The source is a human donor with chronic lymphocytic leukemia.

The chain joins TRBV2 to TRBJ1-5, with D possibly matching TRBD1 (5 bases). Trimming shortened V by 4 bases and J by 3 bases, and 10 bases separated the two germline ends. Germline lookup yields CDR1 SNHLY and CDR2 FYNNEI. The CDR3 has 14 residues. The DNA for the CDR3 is TGTGCCAGCAGTGGCCACAGGTACAATCAGCCCCAGCATTTT. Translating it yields CASSGHRYNQPQHF. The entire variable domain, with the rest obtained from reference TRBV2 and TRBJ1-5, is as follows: EPEVTQTPSHQVTQMGQEVILRCVPISNHLYFYWYRQILGQKVEFLVSFYNNEISEKSEIFDDQFSVERPDGSNFTLKIRSTKLEDSAMYFCASSGHRYNQPQHFGDGTRLSIL.

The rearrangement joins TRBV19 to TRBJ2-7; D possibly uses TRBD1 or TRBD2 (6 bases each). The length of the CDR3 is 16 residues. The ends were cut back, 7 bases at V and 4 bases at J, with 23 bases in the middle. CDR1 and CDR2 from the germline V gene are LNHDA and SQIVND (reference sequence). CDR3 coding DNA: TGTGCCAGTACCCCCTGGGGGGCCTACTGGCAATACGAGCAGTACTTC. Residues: CASTPWGAYWQYEQYF.

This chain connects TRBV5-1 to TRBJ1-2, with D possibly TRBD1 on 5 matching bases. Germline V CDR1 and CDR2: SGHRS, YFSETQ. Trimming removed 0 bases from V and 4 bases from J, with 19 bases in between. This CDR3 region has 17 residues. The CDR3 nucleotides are TGCGCCAGCAGCTTGGTTGCAGGGTCGGCGTCATCCTATGGCTACACCTTC. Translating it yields CASSLVAGSASSYGYTF.

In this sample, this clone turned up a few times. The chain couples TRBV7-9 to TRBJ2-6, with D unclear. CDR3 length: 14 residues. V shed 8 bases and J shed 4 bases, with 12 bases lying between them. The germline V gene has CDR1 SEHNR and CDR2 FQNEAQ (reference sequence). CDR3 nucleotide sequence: TGTGCCAGCTGGGGTAGGTCCGGGGCCAACGTCCTGACTTTC. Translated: CASWGRSGANVLTF.

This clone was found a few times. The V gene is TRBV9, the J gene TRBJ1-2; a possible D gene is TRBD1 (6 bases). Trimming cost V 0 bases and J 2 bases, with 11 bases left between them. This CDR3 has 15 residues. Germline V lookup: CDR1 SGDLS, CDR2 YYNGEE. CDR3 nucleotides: TGTGCCAGCAGCGTAGGACAGGAGGCGAACTATGGCTACACCTTC. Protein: CASSVGQEANYGYTF.

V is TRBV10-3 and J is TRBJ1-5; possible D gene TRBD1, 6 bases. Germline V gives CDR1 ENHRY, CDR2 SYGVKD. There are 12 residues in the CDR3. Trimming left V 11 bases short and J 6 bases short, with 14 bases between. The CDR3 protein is CASRGAGQPQHF. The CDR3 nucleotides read TGTGCCTCACGGGGGGCCGGTCAGCCCCAGCATTTT.

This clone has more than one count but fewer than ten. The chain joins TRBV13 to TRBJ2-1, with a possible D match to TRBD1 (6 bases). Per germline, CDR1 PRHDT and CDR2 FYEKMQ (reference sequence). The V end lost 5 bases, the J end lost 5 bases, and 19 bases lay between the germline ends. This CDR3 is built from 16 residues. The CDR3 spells CASSPVGGGRDNEQFF. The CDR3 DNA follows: TGTGCCAGCAGCCCAGTTGGTGGGGGCCGCGACAATGAGCAGTTCTTC.

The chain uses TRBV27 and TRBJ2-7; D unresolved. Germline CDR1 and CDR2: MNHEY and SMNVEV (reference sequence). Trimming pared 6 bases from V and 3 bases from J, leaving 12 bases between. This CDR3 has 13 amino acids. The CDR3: CASSSRVGYEQYF. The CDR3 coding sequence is TGTGCCAGCAGCAGTCGGGTGGGCTACGAGCAGTACTTC.

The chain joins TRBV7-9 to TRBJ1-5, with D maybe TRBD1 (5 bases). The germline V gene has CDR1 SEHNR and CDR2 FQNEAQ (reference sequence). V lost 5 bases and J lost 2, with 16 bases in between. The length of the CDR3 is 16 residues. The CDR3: CASSRFKGGGNQPQHF. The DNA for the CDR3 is TGTGCCAGCAGCCGTTTCAAGGGAGGGGGCAATCAGCCCCAGCATTTT.

The CDR3, as DNA: TGTGCCACCAGCAGGAATCGGGGGGGCAGGAATGAGCAGTTCTTC. Protein sequence: CATSRNRGGRNEQFF. This chain uses TRBV15 with TRBJ2-1, with 8 bases identical to TRBD2. CDR1 and CDR2 from the germline V gene are LNHNV and YYDKDF (reference sequence). The V gene end was trimmed by 3 bases and the J gene end by 7 bases; junction bases not matched to a gene: 8. The length of the CDR3 is 15 residues.

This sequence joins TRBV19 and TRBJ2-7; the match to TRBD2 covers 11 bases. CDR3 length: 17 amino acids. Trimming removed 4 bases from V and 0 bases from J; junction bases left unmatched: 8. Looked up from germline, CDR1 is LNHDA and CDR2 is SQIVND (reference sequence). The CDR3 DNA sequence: TGTGCCAGTAGTAGGGGGCTTACTAGCGGGAGCTCCTACGAGCAGTACTTC. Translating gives CASSRGLTSGSSYEQYF.

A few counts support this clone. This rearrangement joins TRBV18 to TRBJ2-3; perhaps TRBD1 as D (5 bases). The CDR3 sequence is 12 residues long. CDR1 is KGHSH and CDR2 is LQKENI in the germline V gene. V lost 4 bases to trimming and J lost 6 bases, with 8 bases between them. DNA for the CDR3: TGTGCCAGCTCACTTAACAGGGATACGCAGTATTTT. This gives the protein CASSLNRDTQYF.

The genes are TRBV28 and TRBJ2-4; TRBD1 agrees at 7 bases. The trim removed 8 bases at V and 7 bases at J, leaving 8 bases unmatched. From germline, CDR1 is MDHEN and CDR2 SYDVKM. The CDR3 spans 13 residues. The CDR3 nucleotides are TGTGCCAGCCATAGACAGGGAGTGAACATTCAGTACTTC. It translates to CASHRQGVNIQYF.

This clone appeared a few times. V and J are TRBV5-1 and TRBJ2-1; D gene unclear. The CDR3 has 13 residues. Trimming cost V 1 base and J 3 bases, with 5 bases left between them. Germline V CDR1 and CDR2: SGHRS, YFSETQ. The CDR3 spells CASSLTRYNEQFF. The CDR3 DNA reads TGCGCCAGCAGCTTGACCCGCTACAATGAGCAGTTCTTC.

The CDR3 spells CSARYIVTQYF. In DNA, the CDR3 is TGCAGTGCTAGATACATAGTTACGCAGTATTTT. The chain uses TRBV20-1 and TRBJ2-3; no firm D call. Trimming shortened V by 2 bases and J by 8 bases, and 8 bases separated the two germline ends. This CDR3 spans 11 amino acids. The germline V gene encodes CDR1 DFQATT and CDR2 SNEGSKA (reference sequence).

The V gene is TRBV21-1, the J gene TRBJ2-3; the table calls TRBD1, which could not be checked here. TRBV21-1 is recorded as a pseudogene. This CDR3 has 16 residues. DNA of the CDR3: TGTGCCAGCAGCATCACCGGGACAGGGAGCACAGATACGCAGTATTTT. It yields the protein CASSITGTGSTDTQYF.

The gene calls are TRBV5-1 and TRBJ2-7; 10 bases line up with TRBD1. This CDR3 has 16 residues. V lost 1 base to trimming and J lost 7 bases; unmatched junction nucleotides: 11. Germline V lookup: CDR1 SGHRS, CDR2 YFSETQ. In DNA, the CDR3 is TGCGCCAGCAGCTTGAACCCCGGGACAGGGGCGGGTGAGCAGTACTTC. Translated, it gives CASSLNPGTGAGEQYF.

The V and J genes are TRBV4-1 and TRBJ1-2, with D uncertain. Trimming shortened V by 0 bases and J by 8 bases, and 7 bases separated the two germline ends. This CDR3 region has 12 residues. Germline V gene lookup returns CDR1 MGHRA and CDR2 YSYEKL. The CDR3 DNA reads TGCGCCAGCAGCCAAGAAGCGAGGGGCTACACCTTC. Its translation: CASSQEARGYTF.

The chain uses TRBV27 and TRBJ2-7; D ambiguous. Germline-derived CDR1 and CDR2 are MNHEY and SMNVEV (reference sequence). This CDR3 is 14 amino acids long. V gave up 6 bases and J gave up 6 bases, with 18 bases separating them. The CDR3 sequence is CASSHGRVNSEQYF. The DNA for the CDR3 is TGTGCCAGCAGCCATGGTAGGGTGAATAGCGAGCAGTACTTC.

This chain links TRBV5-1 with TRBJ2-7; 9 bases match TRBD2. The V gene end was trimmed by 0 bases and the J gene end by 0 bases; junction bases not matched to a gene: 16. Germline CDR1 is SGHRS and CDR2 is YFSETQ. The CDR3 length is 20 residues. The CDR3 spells CASSLDLRTGGLANSYEQYF. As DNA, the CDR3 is TGCGCCAGCAGCTTGGATCTTCGGACAGGCGGACTAGCGAACTCCTACGAGCAGTACTTC.

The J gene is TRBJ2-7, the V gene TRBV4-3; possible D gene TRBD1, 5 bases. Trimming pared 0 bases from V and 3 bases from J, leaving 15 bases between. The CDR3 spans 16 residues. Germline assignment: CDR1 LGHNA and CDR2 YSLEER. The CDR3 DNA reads TGCGCCAGCAGCCAAGATTTCGACAGCTCCCTCTACGAGCAGTACTTC. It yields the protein CASSQDFDSSLYEQYF.

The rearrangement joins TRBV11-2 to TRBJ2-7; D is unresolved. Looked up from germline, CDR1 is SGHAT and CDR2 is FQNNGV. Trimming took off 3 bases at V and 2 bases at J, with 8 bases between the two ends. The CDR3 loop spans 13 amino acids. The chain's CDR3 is CASSLLLAYEQYF. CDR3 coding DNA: TGTGCCAGCAGCTTGTTGTTGGCCTACGAGCAGTACTTC.

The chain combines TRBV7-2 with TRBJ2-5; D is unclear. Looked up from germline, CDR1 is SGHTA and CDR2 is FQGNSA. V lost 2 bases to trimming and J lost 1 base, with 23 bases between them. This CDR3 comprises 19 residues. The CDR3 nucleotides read TGTGCCAGCAGCTTATATCGTGGATGGGCTACCCACGGCCAAGAGACCCAGTACTTC. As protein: CASSLYRGWATHGQETQYF.

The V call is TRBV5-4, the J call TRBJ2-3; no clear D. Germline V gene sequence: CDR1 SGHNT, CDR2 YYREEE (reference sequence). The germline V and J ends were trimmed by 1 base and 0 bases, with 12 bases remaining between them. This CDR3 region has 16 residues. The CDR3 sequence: CASSLTQATSTDTQYF. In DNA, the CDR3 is TGTGCCAGCAGCTTGACCCAGGCGACTAGCACAGATACGCAGTATTTT.

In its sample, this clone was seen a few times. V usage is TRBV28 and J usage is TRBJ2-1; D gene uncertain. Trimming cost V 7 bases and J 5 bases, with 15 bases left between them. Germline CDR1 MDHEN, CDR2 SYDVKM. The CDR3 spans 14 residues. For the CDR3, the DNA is TGTGCCAGCATTTCCCCGGTAAGAGACAATGAGCAGTTCTTC. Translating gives CASISPVRDNEQFF.

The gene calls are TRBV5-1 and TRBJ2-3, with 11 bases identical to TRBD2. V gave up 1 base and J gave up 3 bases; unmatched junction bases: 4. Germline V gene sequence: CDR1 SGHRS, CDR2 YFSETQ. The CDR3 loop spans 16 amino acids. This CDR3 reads CASSLWPSGGTDTQYF. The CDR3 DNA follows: TGCGCCAGCAGCTTGTGGCCTAGCGGGGGGACAGATACGCAGTATTTT.

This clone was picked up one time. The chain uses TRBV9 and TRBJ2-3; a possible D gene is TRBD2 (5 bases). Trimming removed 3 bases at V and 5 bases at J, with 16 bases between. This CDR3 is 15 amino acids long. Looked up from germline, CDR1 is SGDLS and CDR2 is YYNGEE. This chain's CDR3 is CASSEGHLAGDTQYF. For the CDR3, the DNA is TGTGCCAGCAGCGAGGGCCATCTAGCTGGAGATACGCAGTATTTT. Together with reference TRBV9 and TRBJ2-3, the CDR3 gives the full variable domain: DSGVTQTPKHLITATGQRVTLRCSPRSGDLSVYWYQQSLDQGLQFLIQYYNGEERAKGNILERFSAQQFPDLHSELNLSSLELGDSALYFCASSEGHLAGDTQYFGPGTRLTVL.

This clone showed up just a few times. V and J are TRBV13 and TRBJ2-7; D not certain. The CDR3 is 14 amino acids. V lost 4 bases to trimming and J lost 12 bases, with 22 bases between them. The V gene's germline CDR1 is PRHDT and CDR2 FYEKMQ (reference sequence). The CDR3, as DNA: TGTGCCAGCAGCTCTTTGGGCCACAAGGGCCCACGGTACTTC. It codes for CASSSLGHKGPRYF.

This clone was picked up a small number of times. The CDR3 protein is CASNPGSSTDTQYF. CDR3 DNA sequence: TGTGCCAGCAATCCCGGGAGTAGCACAGATACGCAGTATTTT. The chain has TRBV9 and TRBJ2-3, with a weak D call TRBD2 (6 bases). In germline, CDR1 is SGDLS, CDR2 YYNGEE. V was trimmed by 6 bases and J by 0 bases, leaving 11 bases between them. The CDR3 totals 14 residues.